Below, 30 T cell receptor beta chains from the same sample are listed, as sequenced in a study of T-cell memory formation after mild COVID-19. MiXCR, run by TCRdb on the 5' RACE reads, gives a single entry per CDR3 protein. The sample contains 120,000 to 150,000 distinct CDR3 sequences, approximately 6% of which appear only once. Material for sequencing was PBMCs or a T cell subset sorted from them (not recorded which). These receptors all stem from an adult woman who had mild COVID-19 (a few samples of this study predate the infection). Cell type and time point are not known.

This clonotype was counted only a few times. The chain joins TRBV29-1 to TRBJ2-1, with no clear D. V was trimmed by 8 bases and J by 5 bases, leaving 10 bases between them. CDR1 and CDR2 from the germline V gene are SQVTM and ANQGSEA. This CDR3 is 11 amino acids long. Here the CDR3 reads CSPIRNNEQFF. CDR3 DNA: TGCAGCCCAATAAGGAACAATGAGCAGTTCTTC.

This clonotype was counted a few times. The genes are TRBV29-1 and TRBJ2-7, with 10 bases fitting TRBD2. Trimming at V came to 7 bases and at J to 0 bases, leaving 6 bases not matched to a gene. Germline V lookup: CDR1 SQVTM, CDR2 ANQGSEA. The CDR3 consists of 14 residues. Written as DNA, the CDR3 is TGCAGCGACAAGCTAGCGGGAGACTCCTACGAGCAGTACTTC. Protein product: CSDKLAGDSYEQYF.

The chain recombines TRBV5-1 with TRBJ1-1, with 10 bases lining up with TRBD1. The CDR3 is 14 amino acids. The germline V gene encodes CDR1 SGHRS and CDR2 YFSETQ. Losses at the gene ends were 4 bases for V and 5 bases for J; bases not matched to a gene: 5. CDR3 residues: CASSRDRGKTEAFF. As DNA, the CDR3 is TGCGCCAGCAGCCGGGACAGGGGAAAAACTGAAGCTTTCTTT. The full variable domain, with the rest looked up from reference TRBV5-1 and TRBJ1-1, is KAGVTQTPRYLIKTRGQQVTLSCSPISGHRSVSWYQQTPGQGLQFLFEYFSETQRNKGNFPGRFSGRQFSNSRSEMNVSTLELGDSALYLCASSRDRGKTEAFFGQGTRLTVV.

The V call is TRBV9, the J call TRBJ2-7; maybe TRBD1 (5 bases). The CDR3 length is 15 residues. Germline-derived CDR1 and CDR2 are SGDLS and YYNGEE. V dropped 4 bases and J dropped 0 bases, with 14 bases sitting between them. The CDR3 DNA is TGTGCCAGCAGCCCACAGGCGCTTAGCTCCTACGAGCAGTACTTC. Its translation is CASSPQALSSYEQYF.

There are many counts of this clonotype. The chain has TRBV5-1 and TRBJ2-1; 7 bases fit TRBD1. The V gene end was trimmed by 1 base and the J gene end by 2 bases; junction bases not matched to a gene: 9. This CDR3 spans 17 amino acids. Germline CDR1 SGHRS, CDR2 YFSETQ. The CDR3 DNA reads TGCGCCAGCAGCTTGTCCCGAAACAGGGGTACCTACAATGAGCAGTTCTTC. Residues: CASSLSRNRGTYNEQFF.

Ten or more counts support this clonotype. The DNA for the CDR3 is TGTGCCAGCAGCCCGGGCCCAACTGAAGCTTTCTTT. Protein product: CASSPGPTEAFF. This rearrangement joins TRBV12-3 or TRBV12-4 to TRBJ1-1; no reliable D call. V lost 6 bases and J lost 5, with 10 bases in between. This CDR3 is 12 amino acids long.

This clonotype was observed many times. This chain joins TRBV5-1 and TRBJ2-1; 7 nucleotides align to TRBD1. CDR1 and CDR2 (germline): SGHRS, YFSETQ. The trim removed 2 bases at V and 3 bases at J, leaving 2 bases unmatched. The CDR3 loop spans 14 amino acids. CDR3 coding DNA: TGCGCCAGCAGCTTCGGGACAGTCTACAATGAGCAGTTCTTC. Its translation is CASSFGTVYNEQFF.

A few counts support this clonotype. This rearrangement joins TRBV4-1 to TRBJ1-6; no clear D. V was pared by 2 bases and J by 7 bases, with 3 bases between. The CDR3 runs 12 residues. Germline V gives CDR1 MGHRA, CDR2 YSYEKL. This CDR3 reads CASSQQNSPLHF. The CDR3 nucleotides are TGCGCCAGCAGCCAACAAAATTCACCCCTCCACTTT.

This clonotype was detected only a few times. The chain has TRBV6-2 or TRBV6-3 and TRBJ1-5; D might be TRBD1 (6 bases). V was clipped by 4 bases and J by 3 bases, with 13 bases between them. The CDR3 runs 15 residues. The germline gives CDR1 MNHEY, CDR2 SVGEGT. CDR3 residues: CASSWTNRVNQPQHF. The DNA for the CDR3 is TGTGCCAGCAGTTGGACAAACAGGGTCAATCAGCCCCAGCATTTT.

This clonotype was seen a few times. This chain joins TRBV11-2 and TRBJ2-5; 9 bases are shared with TRBD1. J lost 3 bases, V lost 6 bases, and 14 bases had no gene match. CDR3 size: 17 residues. Germline V lookup: CDR1 SGHAT, CDR2 FQNNGV. CDR3 sequence (DNA): TGTGCCAGCAGACCCATCAGCCGGGGGACAGGGAAAGAGACCCAGTACTTC. Protein sequence: CASRPISRGTGKETQYF.

This clonotype was observed many times. The chain has TRBV7-2 and TRBJ1-5; perhaps TRBD1 as D (5 bases). Trimming pared 6 bases from V and 3 bases from J, leaving 9 bases between. This CDR3 has 13 amino acids. CDR1 is SGHTA, CDR2 FQGNSA, per germline. The CDR3: CASRRQFNQPQHF. The CDR3 coding sequence is TGTGCCAGCAGGAGACAGTTCAATCAGCCCCAGCATTTT.

The sample holds many counts of this clonotype. The rearrangement links TRBV10-3 to TRBJ1-5, with D possibly matching TRBD1 (6 bases). Germline CDR1 and CDR2: ENHRY and SYGVKD. V lost 0 bases and J 1 base, leaving 13 bases between the germline ends. This CDR3 is built from 17 residues. CDR3 coding DNA: TGTGCCATCAGTGAGTCGCAGGGGCTCCAGAGCAATCAGCCCCAGCATTTT. Translating gives CAISESQGLQSNQPQHF.

In its sample, this clonotype was seen a few times. The rearrangement joins TRBV2 to TRBJ2-1; weak D call: TRBD2 (5 bases). Germline V gene lookup returns CDR1 SNHLY and CDR2 FYNNEI. V was shortened by 6 bases and J by 8 bases, with 17 bases between the two germline ends. The CDR3 runs to 14 residues. CDR3 region: CASSLGPRRDEQFF. Written as DNA, the CDR3 is TGTGCCAGCAGCCTCGGGCCTCGGCGGGATGAGCAGTTCTTC.

CDR3 in DNA: TGTGCCAGCAGCCCCAGGACTAGCGGGAGACTCCGGTCAGATACGCAGTATTTT. Protein sequence: CASSPRTSGRLRSDTQYF. This chain joins TRBV5-4 and TRBJ2-3; 13 positions match TRBD2. The CDR3 loop spans 18 amino acids. Trimming took 4 bases from V and 4 from J; bases not matched to a gene: 12. From germline, CDR1 is SGHNT and CDR2 YYREEE (reference sequence).

This clonotype was observed a handful of times. V is TRBV7-9 and J is TRBJ2-1; TRBD2 matches at 7 bases. In germline, CDR1 is SEHNR, CDR2 FQNEAQ (reference sequence). The CDR3 spans 15 residues. V gave up 3 bases and J gave up 5 bases; unmatched junction bases: 7. The CDR3 loop reads CASSFKGGEDNEQFF. DNA of the CDR3: TGTGCCAGCAGCTTCAAGGGAGGGGAAGACAATGAGCAGTTCTTC. Complete variable domain (other parts from reference TRBV7-9 and TRBJ2-1): DTGVSQNPRHKITKRGQNVTFRCDPISEHNRLYWYRQTLGQGPEFLTYFQNEAQLEKSRLLSDRFSAERPKGSFSTLEIQRTEQGDSAMYLCASSFKGGEDNEQFFGPGTRLTVL.

The J gene is TRBJ2-7, the V gene TRBV5-4; the D gene is possibly TRBD1 (5 bases). CDR3 size: 13 residues. CDR1 is SGHNT, CDR2 YYREEE, per germline (reference sequence). V was pared by 0 bases and J by 6 bases, with 10 bases between. CDR3 protein: CASSLGQFAEQYF. The CDR3 DNA sequence: TGTGCCAGCAGCTTGGGACAGTTCGCCGAGCAGTACTTC. Full variable domain (rest looked up from reference TRBV5-4 and TRBJ2-7): ETGVTQSPTHLIKTRGQQVTLRCSSQSGHNTVSWYQQALGQGPQFIFQYYREEENGRGNFPPRFSGLQFPNYSSELNVNALELDDSALYLCASSLGQFAEQYFGPGTRLTVT.

This rearrangement joins TRBV5-4 to TRBJ2-5, with D possibly TRBD2 on 5 matching bases. The V end lost 4 bases, the J end lost 8 bases, and 18 bases lay between the germline ends. The V gene's germline CDR1 is SGHNT and CDR2 YYREEE (reference sequence). CDR3 size: 14 residues. This CDR3 is CASSPTGSHDTQYF. The CDR3 DNA reads as TGTGCCAGCAGCCCTACGGGGAGCCACGATACCCAGTACTTC.

This clonotype has a count of ten or more. The gene calls are TRBV4-1 and TRBJ1-5; 7 nucleotides align to TRBD1. The CDR3 has 16 residues. Per the germline V gene, CDR1 is MGHRA and CDR2 is YSYEKL. J was trimmed by 2 bases and V by 4 bases; bases with no gene match: 8. The CDR3 loop reads CASSPTGQARNQPQHF. In DNA form, the CDR3 reads TGCGCCAGCAGCCCCACAGGACAGGCTCGCAATCAGCCCCAGCATTTT.

The gene calls are TRBV27 and TRBJ2-3; 13 bases are a match to TRBD2. CDR1 is MNHEY, CDR2 SMNVEV, per germline (reference sequence). This CDR3 is 18 amino acids long. J gave up 0 bases and V 3 bases, and 6 bases lay outside the gene matches. CDR3: CASSFQGLAGPSTDTQYF. In DNA form, the CDR3 reads TGTGCCAGCAGTTTCCAGGGACTAGCGGGACCTAGCACAGATACGCAGTATTTT.

The genes are TRBV2 and TRBJ1-5; D may be TRBD1 (6 bases). The V gene's germline CDR1 is SNHLY and CDR2 FYNNEI. CDR3 length: 15 amino acids. Trimming removed 5 bases at V and 6 bases at J, with 17 bases between. The CDR3 DNA sequence: TGTGCCAGCAGTCAAGGCGGGACAACAGCTCAGCCCCAGCATTTT. Protein product: CASSQGGTTAQPQHF.

The chain has TRBV20-1 and TRBJ2-3; 8 bases fit TRBD2. The CDR3 contains 15 residues. With 5 bases clipped from V and 2 bases from J, the junction kept 9 bases outside the gene matches. Germline V gene lookup returns CDR1 DFQATT and CDR2 SNEGSKA (reference sequence). CDR3 bases: TGCAGTGCTTTGGGATATAGCGGGAACACAGATACGCAGTATTTT. Translated: CSALGYSGNTDTQYF.

A note on this clonotype: A clone one base away is much larger, so this may be a read error. The gene calls are TRBV12-3 or TRBV12-4 and TRBJ1-5; 7 bases agree with TRBD1. This CDR3 has 15 residues. CDR3 nucleotides: TGTGCCAGCAGTTACTCGACAGGGAGCAATCAGCCCAAGCATTTT. Protein product: CASSYSTGSNQPKHF.

This clonotype was seen at least ten times. The chain has TRBV6-1 and TRBJ2-7; D unresolved. CDR3 size: 11 residues. CDR1 is MNHNS, CDR2 SASEGT, per germline. V lost 2 bases and J 13 bases, leaving 12 bases between the germline ends. The CDR3, as DNA: TGTGCCAGCAGTGAACCCAGGCCCCTCTACTTC. As protein: CASSEPRPLYF.

This clonotype was observed many times. V usage is TRBV7-2 and J usage is TRBJ2-7, with TRBD2 matching 13 bases. With V trimmed by 1 base and J by 7 bases, 7 bases remained unmatched. This CDR3 has 16 residues. CDR1 is SGHTA and CDR2 is FQGNSA in the germline V gene. The chain's CDR3 is CASSLGGLAGAGEQYF. CDR3 sequence (DNA): TGTGCCAGCAGCTTAGGCGGACTAGCGGGAGCGGGGGAGCAGTACTTC. The variable domain in full, completed from reference TRBV7-2 and TRBJ2-7, reads GAGVSQSPSNKVTEKGKDVELRCDPISGHTALYWYRQSLGQGLEFLIYFQGNSAPDKSGLPSDRFSAERTGGSVSTLTIQRTQQEDSAVYLCASSLGGLAGAGEQYFGPGTRLTVT.

Only a few counts were recorded for this clonotype. This chain uses TRBV2 with TRBJ2-6; D perhaps matches TRBD1 (5 bases). The V end lost 3 bases, the J end lost 2 bases, and 11 bases lay between the germline ends. There are 16 residues in the CDR3. CDR1 and CDR2 from the germline V gene are SNHLY and FYNNEI. CDR3 DNA: TGTGCCAGCAGTGAGAGACAGCACCCTGGGGCCAACGTCCTGACTTTC. Amino acid sequence: CASSERQHPGANVLTF.

V is TRBV3-1 and J is TRBJ1-3; D is unresolved. This CDR3 comprises 15 residues. Germline V lookup: CDR1 LGHDT, CDR2 YNNKEL (reference sequence). Trimming shortened V by 0 bases and J by 0 bases, and 6 bases separated the two germline ends. CDR3 region: CASSQDTTSGNTIYF. Here the CDR3 DNA reads TGTGCCAGCAGCCAAGACACAACCTCTGGAAACACCATATATTTT.

Many counts were recorded for this clonotype. The chain combines TRBV4-1 with TRBJ2-7; perhaps D is TRBD1 or TRBD2 (5 bases each). CDR3 length: 16 amino acids. Germline V lookup: CDR1 MGHRA, CDR2 YSYEKL. V lost 1 base, J lost 1 base, and 14 bases lay in between. The CDR3 DNA is TGCGCCAGCAGCCAAGGTAGGGGCAGGGAGTCCTACGAGCAGTACTTC. Its translation is CASSQGRGRESYEQYF.

In this sample, this clonotype turned up many times. The V and J genes are TRBV12-3 or TRBV12-4 and TRBJ2-7; D unresolved. V was cut by 8 bases and J by 4 bases, with 6 bases left in between. The CDR3 consists of 10 residues. CDR3 in DNA: TGTGCCAGCGGAGTATACGAGCAGTACTTC. It is translated as CASGVYEQYF.

This clonotype was observed at least ten times. The CDR3 sequence is CATSARGSNTEAFF. The DNA for the CDR3 is TGTGCCACCAGTGCGAGAGGCAGTAACACTGAAGCTTTCTTT. The rearrangement uses TRBV24-1 and TRBJ1-1; D is undetermined. Trimming stripped 5 bases from V and 2 bases from J, with 11 bases between. There are 14 residues in the CDR3. Germline values: CDR1 KGHDR, CDR2 SFDVKD.

This clonotype has only a few counts. The chain recombines TRBV4-1 with TRBJ2-7; 9 bases are a match to TRBD1. The CDR3 loop spans 15 amino acids. The J segment lost 3 bases and the V segment lost 3 bases, leaving 6 bases of the junction unmatched. The germline V gene encodes CDR1 MGHRA and CDR2 YSYEKL. DNA for the CDR3: TGCGCCAGCAGCCATCAGGACAGGGGAAACTACGAGCAGTACTTC. Amino acids: CASSHQDRGNYEQYF.